This T cell receptor (beta chain) emerged from a study of shared clonotypes between healthy human individuals (TCRdb year 2020). Broadly, across the study: The cohort included three men and a couple of women between 18 and 49 years of age. Per donor, three plates each were used for CD4 naive and CD4 memory, two for CD8 naive, and one for CD8 memory. To estimate repertoire size and how much clonotype sharing occurs between individuals, the study deeply sequenced the blood TCR repertoires of roughly 5 healthy adults. To increase sequencing depth and limit assay-specific biases, TCR repertoire library preparation and sequencing were carried out by different laboratories using diverse techniques. Per donor, leukapheresis produced somewhere between about 0.94 and 9.5 billion PBMCs. The paper as a whole reports these results and caveats: Larger estimated clonotype richness was generally found for naive subsets than for memory subsets. About 5% of naive CD4, 3.5% of naive CD8, 2% to 2.5% of memory CD4, and over 0.35% of memory CD8 clonotypes were shared across a few donors. Pairwise subsampling indicated that sequencing depth was expected to affect the degree of clonotype sharing among donors. Compared with non-shared clonotypes, clonotypes shared by all four sorted-subset donors had higher generation probabilities. Incomplete sequencing was indicated by rarefaction of sorted-subset datasets, despite the large sequencing depth. The small number of donors limited the genetic and exposure-history diversity represented. Only blood was sampled, and tissue TCR repertoires likely differ from those in blood.

Concerning this clone itself: The target of this receptor is not known. Base-call qualities are not available, and no considerably larger clone is one nucleotide away.

The donors were healthy, HIV-negative adults who had no recently reported acute infections or vaccinations. Only Caucasian adults living in Nashville, Tennessee, USA were represented among the donors. CD4+ T cells were enriched through magnetic negative selection, after which naive cells were positively selected on CD45RA and the remaining negative fraction served as the memory subset. Blood was obtained by leukapheresis, after which PBMCs were separated by Ficoll-Histopaque density gradient centrifugation and cryopreserved in liquid nitrogen vapor phase. Analytical flow cytometry was used to check the purity and quantity of every magnetically sorted T cell population. Genomic DNA was isolated from each sorted fraction and quantified by UV absorbance on a Nanodrop 2000c. Using the deep immunoSEQ assay, multiplex PCR amplified TCR CDR3 regions from genomic DNA. Extracted genomic DNA from each cell subset was distributed evenly across all wells of several immunoSEQ 96-well plates, and each plate was treated as a replicate. For sorted subsets, about 200 ng genomic DNA, equal to 25,000 to 35,000 T cell genomes, was loaded into each replicate PCR. The purified libraries were quantified using a Qubit 3.0 fluorometer, sized with a Bioanalyzer 2100, and then quantified again using the KAPA Library Quantification kit. Every immunoSEQ 96-well plate was sequenced on a separate single-read 150-cycle Illumina NextSeq 550 flow cell. On the study's bioinformatics: Because the immunoSEQ output held only junctional sequences and lacked quality scores, the filtering could not match the filtering applied to full-length reads. To assign V/J genes and CDR3, sequences were annotated using PyIR, a Python wrapper for IgBLAST v1.9, with IMGT germline references. Reads with weak V/J assignments (E-value above 1e-6), missing CDR3, stop codons, out-of-frame junctions, or ambiguous translated residues were removed. V3J clonotypes were defined by identical inferred V gene, J gene, and CDR3 amino acid sequence. To compute the percentage overlap between repertoires, the number of shared unique clonotypes was divided by the size of the smaller repertoire. RTK rarefaction, the Chao1 estimator, and Recon v2.1 estimates of unobserved clonotypes were used to assess repertoire richness. Generation probabilities for all TCRbeta clonotypes obtained by the gDNA method from four donors were computed using OLGA. Imported from immuneACCESS, the table was reduced by TCRdb to in-frame sequences with V and J called. These copies leave out some clones; in studies compared against another copy, an unresolved V gene accounts for under half, and the cause of the remainder is not known. For V, J and clone size, that table is used; D and trimming come from the DNA. The sample yields under 2.5 million clones; roughly 92% were counted once. 0.37% of the sample is held by the ten biggest clonotypes.

Spanning cysteine to phenylalanine, the CDR3 consists of 14 amino acids. Only the CDR3 region is kept as DNA, spanning 42 bases read in frame from base 1. From a lookup of the germline V gene, CDR1 and CDR2 are KGHSH and LQKENI. Trimming removed 2 bases from V and 9 bases from J, leaving 16 bases between the germline ends. This clonotype was sampled from a young man in good health. Some clones in this sample may be carry-over from other donors' samples. Sequencing input: naive CD4+ T cells from PBMCs. In the paper's terms, the cell subset or site label means: CD45RA+ positively selected. Here the chain combines TRBV18 and TRBJ1-1; TRBD1 is a weak D gene call, 5 bases matching. The encoded CDR3 is CASSPLQVEGQAFF. The base sequence is TGTGCCAGCTCACCATTACAAGTTGAGGGGCAAGCTTTCTTT.